This T cell receptor beta chain is drawn from a study of blood T cells in healthy people across ages. A second roughly 6 to 12 cycle PCR used barcoded and J-beta primers. Each CDR3 protein gets one entry after TCRdb re-called the 5' RACE reads with MiXCR. This sample has 780,000 or so distinct CDR3 sequences, with 45% to 70% found just once. This clonotype was seen more than once but under ten times. Antigen specificity is unknown. Study-wide results and limits: The study found TCR beta diversity correlated strongly with naive T cell percentage.

There are 13 residues in the CDR3. Per the germline V gene, CDR1 is LNHNV and CDR2 is YYDKDF (reference sequence). The V end lost 0 bases, the J end lost 2 bases, and 4 bases lay between the germline ends. The sample was blood. The sequence was obtained from a man aged 35-49 years in good health. J is TRBJ2-5 and V is TRBV15; D gene unclear. CDR3 region: CATSRDRQETQYF. In DNA, the CDR3 is TGTGCCACCAGCAGAGATAGGCAAGAGACCCAGTACTTC.